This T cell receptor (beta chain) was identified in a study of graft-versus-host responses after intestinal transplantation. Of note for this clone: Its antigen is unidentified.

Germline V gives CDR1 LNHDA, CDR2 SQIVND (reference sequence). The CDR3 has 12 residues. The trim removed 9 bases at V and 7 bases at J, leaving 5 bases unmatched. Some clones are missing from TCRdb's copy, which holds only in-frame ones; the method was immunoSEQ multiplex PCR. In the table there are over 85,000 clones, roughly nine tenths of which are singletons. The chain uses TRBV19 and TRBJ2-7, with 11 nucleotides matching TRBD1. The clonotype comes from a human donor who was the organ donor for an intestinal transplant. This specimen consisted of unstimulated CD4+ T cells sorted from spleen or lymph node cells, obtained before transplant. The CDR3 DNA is TGTGCCAGCAGGGACAGGGGGTTTGAGCAGTACTTC. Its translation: CASRDRGFEQYF.